This TCR beta chain came from a study of beta chain features in type 1 diabetes. Study results and limitations: Shorter TCRB CDR3s, moderately but significantly so, marked every one of the four CD4+ subsets in Type 1 diabetes patients. Type 1 diabetes patients had fewer VDJ junction insertions and more deletions. Cells carrying high TCR expression could end up over-represented when cDNA is sequenced. The naive, central memory and Treg TCRB repertoires of patients appeared to be more similar to one another than those of healthy donors.

Over 95% purity was reached by all sorted populations. As regards this clone: Its antigen remains unknown.

Expressed TCRB transcripts were sequenced after all isolated RNA was converted to cDNA. Here immunoSEQ multiplex PCR was the method, and the copy in TCRdb shows in-frame clones only, minus some. The repertoire holds 40,000 to 50,000 clones, with 60% to 75% as singletons. The CDR3 runs to 15 residues. Germline loops: CDR1 SGHTA, CDR2 FQGTGA. With 6 bases clipped from V and 8 bases from J, the junction kept 8 bases outside the gene matches. The V call is TRBV7-3, the J call TRBJ2-1, with TRBD2 identical over 12 bases. Sequencing used Tregs from blood. The source of this sequence is a man younger than 40 with type 1 diabetes. Some clones in this sample may be carry-over from other donors' samples. The CDR3 nucleotides are TGTGCCAGCAGTTCACTAGCGGGGGGCCTCGATGAGCAGTTCTTC. Translation gives CASSSLAGGLDEQFF.